This TCR beta chain appears in the sequencing data of a study of T cell responses to AZD1222 COVID-19 vaccine. V was clipped by 3 bases and J by 5 bases; unmatched bases: 5. The CDR3 extends over 14 amino acids. Germline CDR1 and CDR2: SQVTM and ANQGSEA. Study-level results: Females outnumbered males among donors, who were mostly white British; clonal diversity was possibly underestimated.

Sequenced by immunoSEQ multiplex PCR; TCRdb stores in-frame clones only, minus some. The sample holds 60,000 to 95,000 clones, 80% to 90% seen once. This clone has just a few counts. Its antigen is currently unknown. The receptor's source is an adult who received the AZD1222 COVID-19 vaccine. This chain uses TRBV29-1 with TRBJ2-5; 11 nucleotides align to TRBD1. The material was peripheral blood, obtained 28 days after the second AZD1222 dose. CDR3 in amino acids: CSVDLDRGRETQYF. CDR3 nucleotides: TGCAGCGTTGATTTGGACAGGGGGCGGGAGACCCAGTACTTC.